The rows below give T cell receptor beta chains drawn from one sample of a study of cytomegalovirus exposure and HLA in healthy donors. Assay used: immunoSEQ multiplex PCR; TCRdb lists only in-frame clones, some missing. The sample holds 250,000 to 300,000 clones, around 85% seen once. Sequenced sample: PBMCs. Receptor source: a woman aged 18-29 years in good health and CMV-seronegative. Each CDR3 is given without its conserved first and last residue.

v_call: TRBV2; j_call: TRBJ1-5; cdr3_aa: ASSGGYSNQPQH
v_call: TRBV2; j_call: TRBJ2-5; cdr3_aa: ASHPPDRRETQY
v_call: TRBV20-1; j_call: TRBJ2-3; cdr3_aa: SARFAGGRY
v_call: TRBV28; j_call: TRBJ1-2; cdr3_aa: ASSRPLYGYT
v_call: TRBV6-1; j_call: TRBJ1-2; cdr3_aa: ASSEAMEAHSAGDGYT
v_call: TRBV11-2; j_call: TRBJ2-7; cdr3_aa: ASSPFGIGRGSYEQY
v_call: TRBV14; j_call: TRBJ2-5; cdr3_aa: ASSQVAVRLAGGRETQY
v_call: TRBV5-6; j_call: TRBJ2-1; cdr3_aa: ASSLGRASEQF
v_call: TRBV7-9; j_call: TRBJ1-2; cdr3_aa: ASSSDSYGYT
v_call: TRBV29-1; j_call: TRBJ2-3; cdr3_aa: SVPGGSGIGTDTQY
v_call: TRBV7-9; j_call: TRBJ2-2; cdr3_aa: ASSSTSGRLNTGELF
v_call: TRBV30; j_call: TRBJ2-7; cdr3_aa: AWSGLARSYEQY
v_call: TRBV30; j_call: TRBJ1-3; cdr3_aa: AWSVGTGLRGGRGSGNTIY
v_call: TRBV27; j_call: TRBJ2-7; cdr3_aa: ASSPGTGEYEQY
v_call: TRBV5-1; j_call: TRBJ2-2; cdr3_aa: ASSLREGPGELF
v_call: TRBV25-1; j_call: TRBJ2-3; cdr3_aa: ASRPPGTAGTDTQY
v_call: TRBV6-6; j_call: TRBJ2-1; cdr3_aa: ASSPPSYNEQF
v_call: TRBV5-4; j_call: TRBJ1-2; cdr3_aa: ASSLNGGDVNGYT
v_call: TRBV6-1; j_call: TRBJ1-1; cdr3_aa: ASSGGRGVRTEAF
v_call: TRBV30; j_call: TRBJ1-1; cdr3_aa: AWFGQGVRPTEAF
v_call: TRBV7-2; j_call: TRBJ2-7; cdr3_aa: ASSPGQGISYEQY
v_call: TRBV5-6; j_call: TRBJ1-2; cdr3_aa: ASSLLAEPNYGYT
v_call: TRBV2; j_call: TRBJ1-1; cdr3_aa: ASSVLAPGTEAF
v_call: TRBV5-1; j_call: TRBJ1-6; cdr3_aa: ASSLTISSYNSPLH
v_call: TRBV7-8; j_call: TRBJ1-2; cdr3_aa: ASNRLSGTGDGHYYGYT
v_call: TRBV27; j_call: TRBJ2-7; cdr3_aa: ASSLGLAGWYEQY